Included here is one TCR beta chain sequence, with context. The data were produced by immunoSEQ multiplex PCR, yet TCRdb's version contains in-frame clones alone and is incomplete. Among more than 250,000 clones, about 85% were seen once, and the ten largest hold less than 6%. The data derive from a study of blood T cell repertoires in COVID-19. Study information: Italy, Spain and the United States were the sources of the convalescent and acute COVID-19 samples.

Trimming left V 1 base short and J 1 base short, with 10 bases between. Germline loops: CDR1 LGHNA, CDR2 YSLEER. The CDR3 spans 15 residues. The sequencing sample was made of PBMCs or T cells enriched from blood (not recorded which). The clonotype originates from a woman aged 25 to 39 who had recovered from COVID-19. The rearrangement links TRBV4-3 to TRBJ1-1; D is uncertain. The CDR3 nucleotides are TGCGCCAGCAGCCAAGGTGTACAGCAGAACACTGAAGCTTTCTTT. Amino acid sequence: CASSQGVQQNTEAFF.